This TCR beta chain was identified during a study of OX40 agonist ivuxolimab in advanced cancers. Regarding the study in general: Ivuxolimab was an agonistic, fully human IgG2 monoclonal antibody directed against OX40 (CD134), a costimulatory receptor. In the dose-escalation cohort, around four fifths of patients were male, and the mean age was approximately 60 years with a range of roughly 23 to 90. Intravenous ivuxolimab was administered to patients every 2 weeks at six dose levels: 0.01, 0.1, 0.3, 1.5, 3 and 10 mg/kg. Patients were allowed to have had prior anti-PD-1, anti-PD-L1 or anti-CTLA-4 therapy, and 40% of the dose-escalation patients had previously received checkpoint inhibitors. The paper describes the monotherapy dose-escalation part (N of about 52 patients) of the phase I trial of ivuxolimab. Peripheral TCRbeta sequencing was intended to test whether TCR sequence diversity was altered and clonal T-cell expansion was caused by ivuxolimab. Partial responses occurred in three dose-escalation patients: two with cutaneous melanoma and one with hepatocellular carcinoma. Of the roughly 53 patients in dose escalation, approximately 20 had hepatocellular carcinoma, about 15 had melanoma, 9 had renal cell carcinoma and 9 had head and neck cancer.

Patients with a history of autoimmune disease or receiving systemic immunosuppression were excluded from the trial. Peripheral blood for TCR sequencing was collected from all dose cohorts at baseline, on cycle 4 day 1, and on cycle 7 day 1. The samples were taken from a phase I, first-in-human, multicenter, open-label dose-escalation trial of ivuxolimab. Adults with locally advanced or metastatic melanoma, renal cell carcinoma, hepatocellular carcinoma or head and neck squamous cell carcinoma were enrolled in the trial. Before TCR sequencing, CD4+ T cells and CD8+ T cells were sorted from peripheral blood as separate populations. Summary of the overall study and its limitations: Partial responders in the 0.1-3.0 mg/kg groups had among the lowest normalized peripheral clonal expansion, especially among CD8+ T cells. The antigen specificity of the clonally expanded peripheral T cells was not determined. Low levels of normalized T-cell clonal expansion were also seen in some nonresponding patients. At doses of 0.1 to 3.0 mg/kg, clonal expansion of both CD4+ and CD8+ blood T cells was observed from baseline to week 6. On average, CD8+ T cells showed more expanded clones than CD4+ T cells after ivuxolimab.

Comments on this clone: Its antigen target is currently unknown. No quality values exist for individual bases; no much larger clone is one base distant.

For sequencing of the TCRbeta CDR3 region, genomic DNA was extracted from the sorted cells. TCRbeta CDR3 regions were sequenced using the immunoSEQ Assay. TCRdb obtained this table from immuneACCESS and retained in-frame rearrangements with V and J assigned. These tables miss some clones; where compared with another copy, unresolved V genes account for less than half of the shortfall, and the remainder is unexplained. The table for this sample lists around 76,000 clones; about 73% of them were counted only once. Jointly, the top ten make up 5% to 6.5% of the sample. The CDR3 runs 13 amino acids, cysteine and phenylalanine included. Just CDR3 DNA is preserved here, 39 bases in frame from base 1. The germline ends are 10 bases apart after V is trimmed by 7 bases and J by 1 base. From a lookup of the germline V gene (reference sequence), CDR1 and CDR2 are LNHDA and SQIVND.

Recombination joined TRBV19 with TRBJ1-1, with TRBD1 as a weak D call on 5 bases. The specimen was CD4+ or CD8+ T cells sorted from blood, collected in a trial of the OX40 agonist ivuxolimab. The TCR was taken from an adult with an advanced solid tumor such as melanoma, head and neck, liver or kidney cancer. The DNA reads as follows: TGTGCCAGTACCGGGACGCCGAACACTGAAGCTTTCTTT. This is translated as CASTGTPNTEAFF. The CDR3 plus the reference TRBV19 and TRBJ1-1 genes for the other parts give the full variable domain: DGGITQSPKYLFRKEGQNVTLSCEQNLNHDAMYWYRQDPGQGLRLIYYSQIVNDFQKGDIAEGYSVSREKKESFPLTVTSAQKNPTAFYLCASTGTPNTEAFFGQGTRLTVV.